This passage covers 18 T cell receptor beta chains from one sample sequenced in a study of regulatory T cells in long-lasting Graves disease. Construction of TCR beta libraries relied on iRepertoire HTBI primers and on Arm-PCR targeting CDR3 regions. TCRdb reprocessed the multiplex PCR reads with MiXCR, giving one entry per CDR3 protein. The table has approximately 400,000 distinct CDR3 sequences, roughly 25% seen once. This sample's time point: persistent/refractory GD, antithyroid drugs over 5 years with positive TRAb. PBMCs provided the RNA from which the TCR library was made. The specimen comprised peripheral blood mononuclear cells (PBMCs), sampled when the disease was refractory, from a patient treated with antithyroid drugs. The receptors come from a woman aged 40 to 50 with Graves disease.

This clonotype has a count of ten or more. V usage is TRBV7-8 and J usage is TRBJ1-5; weak D call: TRBD1 (5 bases). CDR1 and CDR2 from the germline V gene are SGHVS and FQNEAQ. The CDR3 contains 15 residues. Trimming removed 2 bases from V and 1 base from J, with 9 bases in between. In DNA, the CDR3 is TGTGCCAGCAGCTTACAGGGAGGGAGCAATCAGCCCCAGCATTTT. The encoded protein is CASSLQGGSNQPQHF.

The V call is TRBV7-9, the J call TRBJ1-2; tentative D call: TRBD1 (6 bases). Trimming took off 8 bases at V and 0 bases at J, with 13 bases between the two ends. The CDR3 sequence is 14 residues long. Germline CDR1 SEHNR, CDR2 FQNEAQ (reference sequence). The CDR3 is CASEETGPNYGYTF. The CDR3 region has the DNA TGTGCCAGCGAGGAGACAGGACCTAACTATGGCTACACCTTC.

This chain links TRBV10-3 with TRBJ1-1; a weak D match, TRBD1 (5 bases). The germline V gene has CDR1 ENHRY and CDR2 SYGVKD. Trimming pared 5 bases from V and 10 bases from J, leaving 14 bases between. This CDR3 is 12 amino acids long. Here the CDR3 reads CAISPKQEGAFF. The CDR3 DNA sequence: TGTGCCATCAGTCCTAAACAGGAGGGAGCTTTCTTT.

This clonotype came up many times. J is TRBJ1-5 and V is TRBV15; D not certain. Trimming removed 4 bases from V and 3 bases from J, with 13 bases in between. The CDR3 covers 15 residues. CDR1 and CDR2 from the germline V gene are LNHNV and YYDKDF (reference sequence). The DNA of the CDR3 is TGTGCCACCAGCAAAACGGACTGGTTCAATCAGCCCCAGCATTTT. Its translation is CATSKTDWFNQPQHF.

This clonotype was seen ten or more times. In nucleotides, the CDR3 is TGCAGCGTTAAAAGGGGCGGTGAGACCCAGTACTTC. It translates to CSVKRGGETQYF. The V and J genes are TRBV29-1 and TRBJ2-5, with D tentatively TRBD1 (5 bases). V was cut by 5 bases and J by 5 bases, with 12 bases left in between. The CDR3 has 12 residues. The germline V gene encodes CDR1 SQVTM and CDR2 ANQGSEA.

At least ten counts were recorded for this clonotype. The chain employs TRBV2 and TRBJ2-5; D unclear. The CDR3 runs to 12 residues. V dropped 6 bases and J dropped 0 bases, with 5 bases sitting between them. Looked up from germline, CDR1 is SNHLY and CDR2 is FYNNEI. The DNA of the CDR3 is TGTGCCAGCAGCCGGGACCAAGAGACCCAGTACTTC. Its protein product is CASSRDQETQYF.

The genes are TRBV28 and TRBJ2-3, with 7 bases lining up with TRBD2. This CDR3 comprises 11 residues. Germline V gene data show CDR1 as MDHEN and CDR2 as SYDVKM. The CDR3 protein is CAAGDTDTQYF. CDR3 in DNA: TGTGCGGCGGGAGACACAGATACGCAGTATTTT.

This clonotype was recorded many times. The gene calls are TRBV2 and TRBJ2-5, with 10 bases identical to TRBD1. Germline V gene lookup returns CDR1 SNHLY and CDR2 FYNNEI. Germline trimming cut 8 bases from V and 4 bases from J; bases unmatched to any gene: 4. This CDR3 contains 13 residues. DNA for the CDR3: TGTGCCAGCGGCGGACAGGGGGGAGAGACCCAGTACTTC. As protein: CASGGQGGETQYF. Together with reference TRBV2 and TRBJ2-5, the CDR3 gives the full variable domain: EPEVTQTPSHQVTQMGQEVILRCVPISNHLYFYWYRQILGQKVEFLVSFYNNEISEKSEIFDDQFSVERPDGSNFTLKIRSTKLEDSAMYFCASGGQGGETQYFGPGTRLLVL.

There are many counts of this clonotype. V is TRBV3-1 and J is TRBJ1-5, with D unclear. V dropped 4 bases and J dropped 3 bases, with 7 bases sitting between them. The CDR3 runs to 13 residues. The germline V gene encodes CDR1 LGHDT and CDR2 YNNKEL (reference sequence). CDR3 amino acids: CASSPESNQPQHF. The CDR3 region has the DNA TGTGCCAGCAGCCCAGAATCCAATCAGCCCCAGCATTTT.

This clonotype was recorded many times. The rearrangement uses TRBV15 and TRBJ1-1; D perhaps matches TRBD1 (6 bases). CDR1 LNHNV and CDR2 YYDKDF come from the germline V gene (reference sequence). Trimming took 1 base from V and 4 from J, leaving 10 bases between them. The CDR3 runs 14 residues. Here the CDR3 DNA reads TGTGCCACCAGCAGAGGGGGGGCGCCCACTGAAGCTTTCTTT. This translates into CATSRGGAPTEAFF.

This clonotype has only a few counts. The chain carries TRBV12-3 or TRBV12-4 and TRBJ2-1; maybe TRBD2 (5 bases). The CDR3 contains 13 residues. The V and J ends lost 3 bases and 6 bases respectively, with 9 bases between them. CDR3: CASSFEGINEQFF. The DNA for the CDR3 is TGTGCCAGCAGTTTTGAGGGTATCAATGAGCAGTTCTTC.

There are a few counts of this clonotype. The rearrangement links TRBV3-1 to TRBJ1-4; D uncertain. The length of the CDR3 is 16 residues. Germline loops: CDR1 LGHDT, CDR2 YNNKEL (reference sequence). The ends were cut back, 0 bases at V and 0 bases at J, with 8 bases in the middle. The CDR3 DNA reads as TGTGCCAGCAGCCAAGAGGAGGGTGCAACTAATGAAAAACTGTTTTTT. Encoded protein: CASSQEEGATNEKLFF.

This clonotype was counted many times. The chain combines TRBV28 with TRBJ2-2; D is possibly TRBD1 (6 bases). This CDR3 has 15 amino acids. Trimming cost V 2 bases and J 1 base, with 8 bases left between them. Germline values: CDR1 MDHEN, CDR2 SYDVKM. The CDR3 sequence: CASSLGGVNTGELFF. The CDR3 DNA sequence: TGTGCCAGCAGTTTAGGGGGCGTGAACACCGGGGAGCTGTTTTTT.

This clonotype was observed a handful of times. The V and J genes are TRBV29-1 and TRBJ2-7; D is tentatively TRBD1 or TRBD2 (6 bases each). Trimming took 7 bases from V and 3 from J, leaving 13 bases between them. This CDR3 comprises 12 residues. The germline V gene encodes CDR1 SQVTM and CDR2 ANQGSEA. The DNA of the CDR3 is TGCAGCGCAGCGGAGGGGGGCTACGAGCAGTACTTC. Its translation is CSAAEGGYEQYF.

The J gene is TRBJ1-5, the V gene TRBV27; D is unclear. Looked up from germline, CDR1 is MNHEY and CDR2 is SMNVEV (reference sequence). The V and J ends lost 5 bases and 0 bases respectively, with 23 bases between them. This CDR3 has 19 residues. The CDR3 spells CASSPDPGALGYSNQPQHF. DNA for the CDR3: TGTGCCAGCAGTCCCGATCCGGGAGCCCTGGGGTATAGCAATCAGCCCCAGCATTTT.

The V gene is TRBV2, the J gene TRBJ1-6; maybe TRBD1 (5 bases). This CDR3 spans 15 amino acids. Trimming took 7 bases from V and 0 from J, leaving 10 bases between them. Germline CDR1 is SNHLY and CDR2 is FYNNEI. The CDR3 here is CASTTGPSYNSPLHF. In DNA form, the CDR3 reads TGTGCCAGCACCACAGGCCCCTCCTATAATTCACCCCTCCACTTT.

As concerns this clonotype: A much larger clone sits a single nucleotide away, making a read error possible. This CDR3 is missing its conserved last phenylalanine or tryptophan, likely due to a read error. The V and J genes are TRBV11-1 and TRBJ2-1; no reliable D call. Germline lookup yields CDR1 SGHAT and CDR2 FQDESV (reference sequence). The CDR3 contains 11 residues. V lost 1 base, J lost 9 bases, and 4 bases lay in between. This chain's CDR3 is CASSLVREQFL. DNA of the CDR3: TGTGCCAGCAGCTTAGTCCGTGAGCAGTTCCTC.

As for this clonotype: A single base separates this from a much larger clone, so it may be a read error. Lacking the conserved final phenylalanine or tryptophan, this CDR3 likely reflects a read error. This chain links TRBV12-3 or TRBV12-4 with TRBJ2-2; possible D gene TRBD2, 5 bases. Trimming shortened V by 6 bases and J by 8 bases, and 16 bases separated the two germline ends. The CDR3 has 14 residues. Written as DNA, the CDR3 is TGTGCCAGCAGAGGACTTGGGAAGTGGGGGGAGCTGTTTTCT. As protein: CASRGLGKWGELFS.